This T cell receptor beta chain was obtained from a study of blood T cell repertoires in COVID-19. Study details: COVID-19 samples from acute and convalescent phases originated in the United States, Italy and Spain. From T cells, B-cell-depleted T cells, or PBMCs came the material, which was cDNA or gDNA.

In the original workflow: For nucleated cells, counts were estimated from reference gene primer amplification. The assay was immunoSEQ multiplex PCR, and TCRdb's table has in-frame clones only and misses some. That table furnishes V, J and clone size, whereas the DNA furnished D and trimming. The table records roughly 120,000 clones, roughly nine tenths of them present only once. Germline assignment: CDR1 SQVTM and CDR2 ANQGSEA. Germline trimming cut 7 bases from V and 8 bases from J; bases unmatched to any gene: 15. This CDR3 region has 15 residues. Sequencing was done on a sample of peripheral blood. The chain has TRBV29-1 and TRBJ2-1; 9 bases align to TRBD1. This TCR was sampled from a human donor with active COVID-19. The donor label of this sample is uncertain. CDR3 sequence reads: CSARRMGQGVDEQFF. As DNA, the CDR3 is TGCAGCGCCCGGAGAATGGGACAGGGTGTTGATGAGCAGTTCTTC.